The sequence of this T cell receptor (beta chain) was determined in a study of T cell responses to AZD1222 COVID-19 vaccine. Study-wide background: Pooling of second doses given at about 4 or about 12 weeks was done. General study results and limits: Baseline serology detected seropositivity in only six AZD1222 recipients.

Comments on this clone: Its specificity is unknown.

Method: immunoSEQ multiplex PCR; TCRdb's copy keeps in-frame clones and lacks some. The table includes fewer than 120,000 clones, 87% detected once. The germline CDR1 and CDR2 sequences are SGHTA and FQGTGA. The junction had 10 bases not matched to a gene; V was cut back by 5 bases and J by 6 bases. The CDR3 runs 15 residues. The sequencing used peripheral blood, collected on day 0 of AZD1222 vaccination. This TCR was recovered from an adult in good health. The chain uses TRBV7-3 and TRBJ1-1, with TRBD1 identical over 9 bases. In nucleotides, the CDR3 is TGTGCCAGCAGCCCATCTCCGGGACAGGGATCTGAAGCTTTCTTT. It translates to CASSPSPGQGSEAFF. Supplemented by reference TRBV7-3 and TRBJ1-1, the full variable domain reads GAGVSQTPSNKVTEKGKYVELRCDPISGHTALYWYRQSLGQGPEFLIYFQGTGAADDSGLPNDRFFAVRPEGSVSTLKIQRTERGDSAVYLCASSPSPGQGSEAFFGQGTRLTVV.